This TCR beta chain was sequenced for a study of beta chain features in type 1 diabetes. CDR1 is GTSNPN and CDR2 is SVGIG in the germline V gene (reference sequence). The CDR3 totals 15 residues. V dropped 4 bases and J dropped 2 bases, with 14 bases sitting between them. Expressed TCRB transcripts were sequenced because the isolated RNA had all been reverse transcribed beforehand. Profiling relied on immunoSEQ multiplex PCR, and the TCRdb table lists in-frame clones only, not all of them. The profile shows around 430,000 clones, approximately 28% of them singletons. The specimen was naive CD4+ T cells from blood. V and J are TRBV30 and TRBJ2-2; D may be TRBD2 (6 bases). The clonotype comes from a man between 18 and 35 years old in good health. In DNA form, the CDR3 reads TGTGCCTGGATTAAGACTAGGATCAACACCGGGGAGCTGTTTTTT. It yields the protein CAWIKTRINTGELFF. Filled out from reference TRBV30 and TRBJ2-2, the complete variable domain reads SQTIHQWPATLVQPVGSPLSLECTVEGTSNPNLYWYRQAAGRGLQLLFYSVGIGQISSEVPQNLSASRPQDRQFILSSKKLLLSDSGFYLCAWIKTRINTGELFFGEGSRLTVL.